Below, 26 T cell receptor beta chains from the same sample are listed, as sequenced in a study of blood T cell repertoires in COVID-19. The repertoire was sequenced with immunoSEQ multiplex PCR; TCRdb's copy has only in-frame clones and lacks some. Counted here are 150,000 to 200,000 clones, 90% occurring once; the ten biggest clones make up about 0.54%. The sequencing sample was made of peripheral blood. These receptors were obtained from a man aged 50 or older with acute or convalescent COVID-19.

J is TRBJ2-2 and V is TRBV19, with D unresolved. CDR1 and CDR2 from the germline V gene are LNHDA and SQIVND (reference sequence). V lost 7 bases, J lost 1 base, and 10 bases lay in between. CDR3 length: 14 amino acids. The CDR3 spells CASIRRQNTGELFF. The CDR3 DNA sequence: TGTGCCAGTATTAGGCGGCAGAACACCGGGGAGCTGTTTTTT.

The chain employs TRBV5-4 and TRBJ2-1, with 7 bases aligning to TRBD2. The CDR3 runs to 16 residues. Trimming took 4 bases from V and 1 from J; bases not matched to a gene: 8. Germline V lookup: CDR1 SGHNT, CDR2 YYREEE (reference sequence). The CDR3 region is CASSLGGSASYNEQFF. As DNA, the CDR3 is TGTGCCAGCAGCCTCGGCGGGAGCGCGTCCTACAATGAGCAGTTCTTC.

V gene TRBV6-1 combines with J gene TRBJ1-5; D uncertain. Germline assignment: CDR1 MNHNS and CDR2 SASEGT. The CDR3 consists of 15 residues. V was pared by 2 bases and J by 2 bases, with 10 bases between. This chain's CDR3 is CASSETWGGNQPQHF. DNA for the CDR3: TGTGCCAGCAGTGAAACTTGGGGAGGCAATCAGCCCCAGCATTTT.

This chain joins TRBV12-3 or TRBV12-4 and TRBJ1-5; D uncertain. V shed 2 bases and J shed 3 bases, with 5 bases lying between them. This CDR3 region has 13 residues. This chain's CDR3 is CASSLRDNQPQHF. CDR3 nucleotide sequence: TGTGCCAGCAGTTTAAGAGACAATCAGCCCCAGCATTTT.

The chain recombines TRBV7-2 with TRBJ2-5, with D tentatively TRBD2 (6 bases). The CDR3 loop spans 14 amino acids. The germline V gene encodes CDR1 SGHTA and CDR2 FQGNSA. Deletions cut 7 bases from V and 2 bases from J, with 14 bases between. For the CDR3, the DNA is TGTGCCAGCAACCTCCGCGGGGAACAAGAGACCCAGTACTTC. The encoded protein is CASNLRGEQETQYF.

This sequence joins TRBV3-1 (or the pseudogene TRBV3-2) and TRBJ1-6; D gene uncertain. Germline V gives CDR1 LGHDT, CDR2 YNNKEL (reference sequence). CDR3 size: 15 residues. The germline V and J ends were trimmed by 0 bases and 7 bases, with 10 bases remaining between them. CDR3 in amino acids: CASSQDTPRNSPLHF. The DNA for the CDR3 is TGTGCCAGCAGCCAAGACACCCCGCGGAATTCACCCCTCCACTTT.

The CDR3 DNA follows: TGTGCCAGCTCACCTTATCCCGGGACAGCGGTACAAGAGACCCAGTACTTC. Encoded protein: CASSPYPGTAVQETQYF. The J gene is TRBJ2-5, the V gene TRBV18, with 7 positions matching TRBD1. V shed 3 bases, J shed 2 bases, and the junction held 12 bases outside the gene matches. The CDR3 contains 17 residues. Germline CDR1 is KGHSH and CDR2 is LQKENI.

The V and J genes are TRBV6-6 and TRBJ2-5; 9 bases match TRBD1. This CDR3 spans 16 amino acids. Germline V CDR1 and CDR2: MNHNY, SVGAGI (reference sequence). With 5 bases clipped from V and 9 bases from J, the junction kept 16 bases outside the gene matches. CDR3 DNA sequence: TGTGCCAGCAGTATCACTGCGGGACAGGGACCCAGGGCCCAGTACTTC. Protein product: CASSITAGQGPRAQYF.

The CDR3: CAIRGLAGSYEQYF. In DNA, the CDR3 is TGTGCCATCAGGGGACTCGCCGGATCTTACGAGCAGTACTTC. This chain uses TRBV10-3 with TRBJ2-7, with a tentative D call TRBD2 (6 bases). Germline CDR1 reads ENHRY; CDR2 reads SYGVKD. The length of the CDR3 is 14 residues. V was shortened by 6 bases and J by 4 bases, with 16 bases between the two germline ends.

For the CDR3, the DNA is TGTGCCAGCAGCCAAGGGGCGTCCTACGAGCAGTACTTC. This gives the protein CASSQGASYEQYF. The chain links TRBV3-1 (or the pseudogene TRBV3-2) to TRBJ2-7; D is ambiguous. Germline-derived CDR1 and CDR2 are LGHDT and YNNKEL (reference sequence). The CDR3 sequence is 13 residues long. The V end lost 1 base, the J end lost 1 base, and 5 bases lay between the germline ends.

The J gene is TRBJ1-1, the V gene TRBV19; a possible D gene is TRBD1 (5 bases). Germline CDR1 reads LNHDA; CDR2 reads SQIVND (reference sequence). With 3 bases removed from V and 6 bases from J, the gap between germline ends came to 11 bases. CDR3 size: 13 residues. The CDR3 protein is CASSIRGAAEAFF. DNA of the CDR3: TGTGCCAGTAGTATCCGTGGGGCGGCTGAAGCTTTCTTT.

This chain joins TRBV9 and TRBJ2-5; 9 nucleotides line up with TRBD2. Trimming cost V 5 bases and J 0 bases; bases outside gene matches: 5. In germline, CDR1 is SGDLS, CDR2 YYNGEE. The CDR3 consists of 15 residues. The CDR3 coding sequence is TGTGCCAGCAGTCCAACTAGCGGGTACCAAGAGACCCAGTACTTC. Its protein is CASSPTSGYQETQYF.

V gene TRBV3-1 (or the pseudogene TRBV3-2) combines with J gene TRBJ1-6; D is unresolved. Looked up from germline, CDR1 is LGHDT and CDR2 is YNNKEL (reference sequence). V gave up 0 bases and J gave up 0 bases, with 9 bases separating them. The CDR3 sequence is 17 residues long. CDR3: CASSQDWRSSYNSPLHF. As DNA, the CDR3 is TGTGCCAGCAGCCAAGATTGGAGGAGCTCCTATAATTCACCCCTCCACTTT.

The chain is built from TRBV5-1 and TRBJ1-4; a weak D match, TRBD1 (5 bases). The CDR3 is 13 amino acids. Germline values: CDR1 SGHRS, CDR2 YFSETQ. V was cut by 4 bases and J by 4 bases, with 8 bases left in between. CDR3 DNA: TGCGCCAGCAGCGGGGGGGTTAATGAAAAACTGTTTTTT. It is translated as CASSGGVNEKLFF. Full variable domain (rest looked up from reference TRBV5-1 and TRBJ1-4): KAGVTQTPRYLIKTRGQQVTLSCSPISGHRSVSWYQQTPGQGLQFLFEYFSETQRNKGNFPGRFSGRQFSNSRSEMNVSTLELGDSALYLCASSGGVNEKLFFGSGTQLSVL.

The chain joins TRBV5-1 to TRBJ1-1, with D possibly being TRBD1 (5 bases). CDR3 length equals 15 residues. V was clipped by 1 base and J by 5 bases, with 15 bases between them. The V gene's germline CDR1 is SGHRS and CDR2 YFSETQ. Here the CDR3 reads CASSLMQGLGTEAFF. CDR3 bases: TGCGCCAGCAGCTTGATGCAGGGTTTAGGGACTGAAGCTTTCTTT. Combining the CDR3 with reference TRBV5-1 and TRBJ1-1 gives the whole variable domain KAGVTQTPRYLIKTRGQQVTLSCSPISGHRSVSWYQQTPGQGLQFLFEYFSETQRNKGNFPGRFSGRQFSNSRSEMNVSTLELGDSALYLCASSLMQGLGTEAFFGQGTRLTVV.

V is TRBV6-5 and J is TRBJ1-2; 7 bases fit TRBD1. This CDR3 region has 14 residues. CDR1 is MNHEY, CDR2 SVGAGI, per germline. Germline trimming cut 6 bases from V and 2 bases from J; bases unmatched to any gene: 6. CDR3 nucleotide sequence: TGTGCCAGCAGGACCGACAGGGCGAACTATGGCTACACCTTC. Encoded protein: CASRTDRANYGYTF.

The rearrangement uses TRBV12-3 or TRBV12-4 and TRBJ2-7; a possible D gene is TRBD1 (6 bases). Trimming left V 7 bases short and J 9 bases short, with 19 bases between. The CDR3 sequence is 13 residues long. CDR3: CASKGYRATLQYF. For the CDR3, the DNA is TGTGCCAGCAAAGGGTACAGGGCTACGTTGCAGTACTTC.

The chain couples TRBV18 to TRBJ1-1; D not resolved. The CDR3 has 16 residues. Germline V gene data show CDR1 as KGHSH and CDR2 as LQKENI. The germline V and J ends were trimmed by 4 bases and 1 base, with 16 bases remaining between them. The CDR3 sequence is CASSQRSMDSNTEAFF. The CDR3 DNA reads TGTGCCAGCTCACAAAGGAGTATGGATTCGAACACTGAAGCTTTCTTT.

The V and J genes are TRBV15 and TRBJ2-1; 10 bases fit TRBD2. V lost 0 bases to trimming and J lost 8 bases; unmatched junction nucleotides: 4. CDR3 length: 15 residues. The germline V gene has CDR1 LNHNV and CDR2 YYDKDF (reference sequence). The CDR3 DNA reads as TGTGCCACCAGCAGAGAACTAGCGGGAAGGCATGAGCAGTTCTTC. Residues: CATSRELAGRHEQFF.

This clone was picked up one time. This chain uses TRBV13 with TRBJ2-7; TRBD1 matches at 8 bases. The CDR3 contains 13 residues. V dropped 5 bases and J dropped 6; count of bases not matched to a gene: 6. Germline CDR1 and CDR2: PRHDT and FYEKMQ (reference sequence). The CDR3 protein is CASSEYTGGEQYV. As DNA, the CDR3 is TGTGCCAGCAGCGAATATACAGGGGGCGAGCAGTACGTC.

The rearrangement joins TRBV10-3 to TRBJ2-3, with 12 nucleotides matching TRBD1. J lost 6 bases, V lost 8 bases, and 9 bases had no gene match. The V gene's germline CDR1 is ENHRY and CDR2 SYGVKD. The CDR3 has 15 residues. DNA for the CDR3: TGTGCCATCGGCGGGACAGGGGGCGCGTTTGATACGCAGTATTTT. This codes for CAIGGTGGAFDTQYF.

DNA for the CDR3: TGTGCCAGCTCACCAGCTTTGCAGGCAAGAAGCGAGCAGTACTTC. This gives the protein CASSPALQARSEQYF. This chain uses TRBV18 with TRBJ2-7; unclear D gene. V dropped 2 bases and J dropped 6 bases, with 17 bases sitting between them. There are 15 residues in the CDR3. Germline V gene sequence: CDR1 KGHSH, CDR2 LQKENI.

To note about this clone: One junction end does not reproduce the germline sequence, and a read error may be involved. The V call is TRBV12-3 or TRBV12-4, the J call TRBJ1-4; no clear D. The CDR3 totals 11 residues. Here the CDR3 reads CASSSPELTVF. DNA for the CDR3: TGTGCCAGCAGTTCACCCGAGCTCACCGTTTTT.

The CDR3 DNA reads as TGTGCCAGCAGTTTCCGAAGTCGAGCGGGACGGCCTCACTCTTCCACAGATACGCAGTATTTT. Amino acids: CASSFRSRAGRPHSSTDTQYF. This chain joins TRBV27 and TRBJ2-3, with 7 bases that match TRBD2. Per the germline V gene, CDR1 is MNHEY and CDR2 is SMNVEV (reference sequence). The CDR3 runs 21 residues. V trimming: 3 bases; J trimming: 2 bases; junction bases outside the gene matches: 23.

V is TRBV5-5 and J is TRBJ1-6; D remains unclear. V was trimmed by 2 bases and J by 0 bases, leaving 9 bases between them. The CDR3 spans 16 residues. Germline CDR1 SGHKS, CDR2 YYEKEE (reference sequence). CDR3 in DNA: TGTGCCAGCAGCTTTCGTGGGAGCTCCTATAATTCACCCCTCCACTTT. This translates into CASSFRGSSYNSPLHF.

The CDR3 nucleotides read TGTGCCAGCAGCTTAGGGGGAGAAACCTACGAGCAGTACTTC. Protein: CASSLGGETYEQYF. This chain connects TRBV7-2 to TRBJ2-7, with a possible D match to TRBD2 (5 bases). Trimming left V 1 base short and J 2 bases short, with 9 bases between. The CDR3 length is 14 residues. Germline V gives CDR1 SGHTA, CDR2 FQGNSA.